These 18 T cell receptor beta chains originate from one sample sequenced in a study of regulatory T cells in long-lasting Graves disease. Time point noted: persistent/refractory GD, antithyroid drugs over 5 years with positive TRAb. PBMC-extracted RNA yielded the TCR library. The authors built TCR beta libraries using iRepertoire HTBI primers and Arm-PCR of CDR3 regions. TCRdb re-derived calls from the multiplex PCR reads in MiXCR, one entry per CDR3 protein. The sample yields 350,000 to 450,000 distinct CDR3 sequences, around 20% seen once. This material consisted of peripheral blood mononuclear cells (PBMCs), taken when the disease was refractory, from a patient treated with antithyroid drugs. The source of these receptors is a female donor with Graves disease.

This clonotype was recorded a few times. The J gene is TRBJ2-5, the V gene TRBV6-1; 9 bases are shared with TRBD2. The V gene's germline CDR1 is MNHNS and CDR2 SASEGT. The length of the CDR3 is 15 residues. V trimming: 5 bases; J trimming: 5 bases; junction bases outside the gene matches: 9. For the CDR3, the DNA is TGTGCCAGCAGTAGGACTAGCGACGGGATGGAGACCCAGTACTTC. This gives the protein CASSRTSDGMETQYF.

This clonotype was detected only a few times. The J gene is TRBJ2-2, the V gene TRBV7-8, with 9 nucleotides matching TRBD2. V lost 3 bases, J lost 3 bases, and 5 bases stayed unmatched. In germline, CDR1 is SGHVS, CDR2 FQNEAQ. This CDR3 is built from 16 residues. This chain's CDR3 is CASSLSSGRYTGELFF. In DNA form, the CDR3 reads TGTGCCAGCAGCTTGAGTAGCGGGAGATACACCGGGGAGCTGTTTTTT.

This clonotype was seen ten or more times. The V call is TRBV19, the J call TRBJ1-1; D unresolved. The V gene lost 3 bases and the J gene lost 2 bases, with 10 bases spanning the gap. This CDR3 has 14 residues. The germline V gene encodes CDR1 LNHDA and CDR2 SQIVND (reference sequence). The DNA for the CDR3 is TGTGCCAGTAGTATCGGCGTGTACAACACTGAAGCTTTCTTT. Translated: CASSIGVYNTEAFF.

The gene calls are TRBV7-9 and TRBJ2-2, with 10 nucleotides matching TRBD2. V lost 0 bases, J lost 3 bases, and 1 base stayed unmatched. CDR1 is SEHNR, CDR2 FQNEAQ, per germline (reference sequence). There are 16 residues in the CDR3. CDR3 sequence reads: CASSLASGRYTGELFF. CDR3 nucleotides: TGTGCCAGCAGCTTAGCTAGCGGGAGGTACACCGGGGAGCTGTTTTTT.

This clonotype appeared once. The rearrangement links TRBV9 to TRBJ2-3; 12 positions agree with TRBD2. Germline-derived CDR1 and CDR2 are SGDLS and YYNGEE. V was clipped by 2 bases and J by 1 base; unmatched bases: 8. The CDR3 consists of 18 residues. CDR3 amino acids: CASSVGGRLAGGTDTQYF. The CDR3 nucleotides are TGTGCCAGCAGCGTGGGGGGTAGACTAGCGGGAGGCACAGATACGCAGTATTTT.

The chain is built from TRBV19 and TRBJ1-1; no definite D call. The CDR3 runs 15 residues. Germline CDR1 reads LNHDA; CDR2 reads SQIVND (reference sequence). V was clipped by 1 base and J by 4 bases, with 13 bases between them. The CDR3 nucleotides read TGTGCCAGTAGTATAGTTGGAGGATGGGCCACTGAAGCTTTCTTT. Its translation: CASSIVGGWATEAFF.

Comment on this clonotype: The conserved phenylalanine or tryptophan normally closing the CDR3 is absent here, so this likely arose from a read error. J is TRBJ1-1 and V is TRBV2; the D is unclear. There are 12 residues in the CDR3. V was pared by 6 bases and J by 1 base, with 6 bases between. Germline values: CDR1 SNHLY, CDR2 FYNNEI. This CDR3 reads CASRRQNTEAFL. Written as DNA, the CDR3 is TGTGCCAGCAGGAGGCAGAACACTGAAGCTTTCCTT.

In this sample, this clonotype turned up many times. The chain joins TRBV2 to TRBJ1-1; tentative D call: TRBD1 (6 bases). V dropped 3 bases and J dropped 3 bases, with 14 bases sitting between them. Germline CDR1 reads SNHLY; CDR2 reads FYNNEI. The CDR3 length is 15 residues. DNA of the CDR3: TGTGCCAGCAGTGATGGGGGGGCCGGGGACACTGAAGCTTTCTTT. Translation: CASSDGGAGDTEAFF.

This clonotype was seen only a few times. This sequence joins TRBV20-1 and TRBJ1-2; D is uncertain. CDR1 and CDR2 (germline): DFQATT, SNEGSKA (reference sequence). V gave up 1 base and J gave up 8 bases, with 17 bases separating them. The CDR3 spans 14 residues. CDR3 in amino acids: CSARASMGVWGYTF. The CDR3 DNA reads TGCAGTGCTAGAGCCTCCATGGGAGTCTGGGGCTACACCTTC.

There are many counts of this clonotype. The J gene is TRBJ1-6, the V gene TRBV28, with TRBD1 as a possible D gene (6 bases). The CDR3 contains 14 residues. Germline loops: CDR1 MDHEN, CDR2 SYDVKM. With 6 bases removed from V and 6 bases from J, the gap between germline ends came to 12 bases. The CDR3 loop is CASRTLQGNSPLHF. DNA of the CDR3: TGTGCCAGCAGGACCCTACAGGGTAATTCACCCCTCCACTTT.

A single count supports this clonotype. This chain's CDR3 is CASSVAGPGEAFF. The CDR3, as DNA: TGTGCCAGTAGCGTAGCCGGGCCCGGTGAAGCTTTCTTT. This chain links TRBV19 with TRBJ1-1; D is unclear. The ends were cut back, 6 bases at V and 7 bases at J, with 15 bases in the middle. The CDR3 contains 13 residues. Germline values: CDR1 LNHDA, CDR2 SQIVND (reference sequence).

This clonotype showed up many times. The chain links TRBV4-2 to TRBJ1-2; D uncertain. CDR1 is LGHNA, CDR2 YNFKEQ, per germline. The germline V and J ends were trimmed by 0 bases and 4 bases, with 6 bases remaining between them. CDR3 size: 13 residues. CDR3 coding DNA: TGTGCCAGCAGCCAAGATGTTGCCTATGGCTACACCTTC. Protein sequence: CASSQDVAYGYTF.

The CDR3, as DNA: TGTGCCAGCAGCTTAGGTCAGGGGGAAAACTATGGCTACACCTTC. Its protein is CASSLGQGENYGYTF. The rearrangement links TRBV7-9 to TRBJ1-2, with 7 bases fitting TRBD1. The CDR3 has 15 residues. Per germline, CDR1 SEHNR and CDR2 FQNEAQ (reference sequence). V lost 1 base, J lost 2 bases, and 4 bases stayed unmatched.

This clonotype was counted between two and nine times. The V and J genes are TRBV28 and TRBJ2-2; D gene ambiguous. The CDR3 is made up of 14 amino acids. Between the trimmed V and J ends, which lost 2 bases and 4 bases, there was a span of 8 bases. Germline CDR1 MDHEN, CDR2 SYDVKM. The CDR3 sequence is CASSLGPITGELFF. The CDR3 bases are TGTGCCAGCAGTTTAGGACCGATCACCGGGGAGCTGTTTTTT.

This clonotype was counted at least ten times. DNA for the CDR3: TGTGCCAGCAGTGAACAGCTAGGGGCAGCAAATAGCAATCAGCCCCAGCATTTT. Its protein product is CASSEQLGAANSNQPQHF. The chain recombines TRBV6-1 with TRBJ1-5; D perhaps matches TRBD1 (5 bases). CDR3 length: 18 amino acids. The V gene's germline CDR1 is MNHNS and CDR2 SASEGT. Trimming shortened V by 2 bases and J by 0 bases, and 17 bases separated the two germline ends.

This clonotype was detected ten times or more. The chain is built from TRBV28 and TRBJ1-4; TRBD1 aligns across 7 bases. This CDR3 region has 15 residues. V was pared by 5 bases and J by 2 bases, with 5 bases of the junction left unmatched. The germline V gene has CDR1 MDHEN and CDR2 SYDVKM. CDR3 coding DNA: TGTGCCAGCAGTCCCAGGACAGGTACTAATGAAAAACTGTTTTTT. Amino acids: CASSPRTGTNEKLFF.

This clonotype was recorded at least ten times. The V call is TRBV3-1, the J call TRBJ1-1, with D possibly TRBD1 on 5 matching bases. In germline, CDR1 is LGHDT, CDR2 YNNKEL (reference sequence). This CDR3 has 15 residues. V shed 1 base and J shed 1 base, with 10 bases lying between them. The CDR3 DNA reads TGTGCCAGCAGCCAAGGTGTTAGGGGGAACACTGAAGCTTTCTTT. Translating gives CASSQGVRGNTEAFF. Looking up the rest from reference TRBV3-1 and TRBJ1-1 gives the full variable domain: DTAVSQTPKYLVTQMGNDKSIKCEQNLGHDTMYWYKQDSKKFLKIMFSYNNKELIINETVPNRFSPKSPDKAHLNLHINSLELGDSAVYFCASSQGVRGNTEAFFGQGTRLTVV.

This clonotype turned up a few times. The J gene is TRBJ1-5, the V gene TRBV10-2, with 7 bases lining up with TRBD1. The CDR3 runs 15 residues. Unmatched junction bases numbered 5, after V lost 5 bases and J lost 1 base. Per germline, CDR1 WSHSY and CDR2 SAAADI. This CDR3 reads CASSSTGLSNQPQHF. The DNA for the CDR3 is TGCGCCAGCAGTTCGACAGGGTTGAGCAATCAGCCCCAGCATTTT.